Shown below are 29 T cell receptor beta chains from a single sample sequenced in a study. A single record per CDR3 protein comes from TCRdb applying MiXCR to the RT-PCR reads. The sample lists almost 700,000 distinct CDR3 sequences, 13% to 15% occurring once. Sequenced input: memory CD4+ T cells from blood. The source is a female donor in good health, serving as a healthy control.

The chain combines TRBV20-1 with TRBJ1-5; no definite D call. From germline, CDR1 is DFQATT and CDR2 SNEGSKA (reference sequence). This CDR3 comprises 14 residues. V lost 6 bases and J lost 6, with 18 bases in between. In nucleotides, the CDR3 is TGCAGTGCGAAGAGGGAGGATGTCGGTCAGCCCCAGCATTTT. It translates to CSAKREDVGQPQHF.

This clonotype was observed a handful of times. The chain is built from TRBV20-1 and TRBJ1-5, with 7 bases identical to TRBD1. Germline V CDR1 and CDR2: DFQATT, SNEGSKA (reference sequence). The CDR3 sequence is 16 residues long. V gave up 6 bases and J gave up 7 bases; unmatched junction bases: 18. CDR3 coding DNA: TGCAGTGCCGAGGGAGGGGGCGCCGGTAGTTGGCAGCCCCAGCATTTT. It specifies CSAEGGGAGSWQPQHF.

The V gene is TRBV15, the J gene TRBJ2-7; TRBD1 is a possible D gene (7 bases). Deletions cut 0 bases from V and 4 bases from J, with 16 bases between. In germline, CDR1 is LNHNV, CDR2 YYDKDF (reference sequence). The CDR3 contains 16 residues. The CDR3 bases are TGTGCCACCAGCAGAGATACGCCAGGGGGGTGGTACGAGCAGTACTTC. It yields the protein CATSRDTPGGWYEQYF.

A few counts support this clonotype. V gene TRBV11-2 combines with J gene TRBJ2-7; D is perhaps TRBD2 (6 bases). The CDR3 is 14 residues long. Trimming stripped 5 bases from V and 5 bases from J, with 16 bases between. CDR1 is SGHAT, CDR2 FQNNGV, per germline. CDR3 coding DNA: TGTGCCAGCAGCCCGTCACTAGCCCACGACGAGCAGTACTTC. Translating it yields CASSPSLAHDEQYF. Based on the CDR3 plus reference TRBV11-2 and TRBJ2-7, the full variable domain is EAGVAQSPRYKIIEKRQSVAFWCNPISGHATLYWYQQILGQGPKLLIQFQNNGVVDDSQLPKDRFSAERLKGVDSTLKIQPAKLEDSAVYLCASSPSLAHDEQYFGPGTRLTVT.

This clonotype has just a few counts. V usage is TRBV5-1 and J usage is TRBJ2-3, with a weak D call TRBD2 (5 bases). CDR1 SGHRS and CDR2 YFSETQ come from the germline V gene. The CDR3 runs to 14 residues. Trimming cost V 6 bases and J 5 bases, with 16 bases left between them. DNA of the CDR3: TGCGCCAGCACTGAGGGAGATGTAGGAGATACGCAGTATTTT. Translating gives CASTEGDVGDTQYF.

This clonotype occurred a few times. The chain employs TRBV4-3 and TRBJ2-7; D perhaps matches TRBD2 (5 bases). CDR3 length: 16 amino acids. Trimming left V 9 bases short and J 1 base short, with 22 bases between. Per the germline V gene, CDR1 is LGHNA and CDR2 is YSLEER. The CDR3 DNA sequence: TGCGCCAGGGTCTCGCGCCTAGCCCGGACTTCCTACGAGCAGTACTTC. Its translation: CARVSRLARTSYEQYF.

This clonotype came up a few times. V and J are TRBV5-1 and TRBJ2-5; 10 bases agree with TRBD2. J was trimmed by 5 bases and V by 4 bases; bases with no gene match: 8. CDR3 length: 15 amino acids. Germline lookup yields CDR1 SGHRS and CDR2 YFSETQ. The CDR3: CASSASGSPGETQYF. Here the CDR3 DNA reads TGCGCCAGCAGCGCTAGCGGGAGCCCCGGGGAGACCCAGTACTTC.

The chain joins TRBV4-2 to TRBJ1-2, with 7 bases that match TRBD1. Germline trimming cut 3 bases from V and 5 bases from J; bases unmatched to any gene: 9. The CDR3 spans 15 residues. Germline loops: CDR1 LGHNA, CDR2 YNFKEQ. This chain's CDR3 is CASSQTRQGTYGYTF. In DNA, the CDR3 is TGTGCCAGCAGCCAGACGAGACAGGGAACTTATGGCTACACCTTC.

The chain carries TRBV29-1 and TRBJ2-5, with D unclear. The germline CDR1 and CDR2 sequences are SQVTM and ANQGSEA. This CDR3 spans 15 amino acids. V was clipped by 2 bases and J by 4 bases, with 17 bases between them. The CDR3 DNA is TGCAGCGTTGAAAGGACGTCTATTTCGGGAGAGACCCAGTACTTC. This translates into CSVERTSISGETQYF.

This rearrangement joins TRBV28 to TRBJ1-5; D unresolved. The CDR3 runs to 12 residues. Germline CDR1 reads MDHEN; CDR2 reads SYDVKM. The V gene lost 10 bases and the J gene lost 5 bases, with 12 bases spanning the gap. The CDR3 loop reads CATKLSDQPQHF. The DNA for the CDR3 is TGTGCCACCAAATTGTCGGATCAGCCCCAGCATTTT.

The sample holds many counts of this clonotype. CDR3 sequence (DNA): TGCAGCGCCCGGGACACCGGGGAGCTGTTTTTT. It yields the protein CSARDTGELFF. This sequence joins TRBV29-1 and TRBJ2-2; D is ambiguous. Germline V lookup: CDR1 SQVTM, CDR2 ANQGSEA. The CDR3 runs to 11 residues. Trimming pared 7 bases from V and 3 bases from J, leaving 6 bases between.

This clonotype was seen repeatedly, ten times or more. The J gene is TRBJ2-3, the V gene TRBV15, with D hard to call. Per germline, CDR1 LNHNV and CDR2 YYDKDF (reference sequence). The CDR3 is made up of 11 amino acids. V lost 4 bases, J lost 4 bases, and 3 bases lay in between. The CDR3: CATSTADTQYF. CDR3 sequence (DNA): TGTGCCACCAGCACGGCAGATACGCAGTATTTT.

This clonotype showed up just a few times. The chain combines TRBV10-3 with TRBJ1-5, with 8 nucleotides matching TRBD1. The length of the CDR3 is 14 residues. V trimming: 3 bases; J trimming: 5 bases; junction bases outside the gene matches: 3. Germline values: CDR1 ENHRY, CDR2 SYGVKD. The CDR3 region has the DNA TGTGCCATCAGTGACCAGACAGGGGATCAGCCCCAGCATTTT. This codes for CAISDQTGDQPQHF.

This clonotype was found many times. The rearrangement links TRBV24-1 to TRBJ2-1, with TRBD2 matching over 7 bases. Germline CDR1 reads KGHDR; CDR2 reads SFDVKD. The CDR3 has 15 amino acids. V shed 7 bases and J 2 bases; nucleotides not matched to a gene: 7. The CDR3, as DNA: TGTGCCACCAGGGCCGCGGCGGGAGCCTACAATGAGCAGTTCTTC. Protein product: CATRAAAGAYNEQFF.

This clonotype appeared a few times. V gene TRBV7-2 combines with J gene TRBJ1-2, with D uncertain. V shed 7 bases and J shed 0 bases, with 12 bases lying between them. The V gene's germline CDR1 is SGHTA and CDR2 FQGNSA. This CDR3 has 14 amino acids. The CDR3, as DNA: TGTGCCAGCAAGCTAACCCAGGCTAACTATGGCTACACCTTC. It translates to CASKLTQANYGYTF.

This clonotype was counted at least ten times. This rearrangement joins TRBV29-1 to TRBJ2-3; D uncertain. The V gene lost 7 bases and the J gene lost 6 bases, with 14 bases spanning the gap. Looked up from germline, CDR1 is SQVTM and CDR2 is ANQGSEA. The CDR3 has 12 amino acids. In DNA form, the CDR3 reads TGCAGCGGTAAAATCGGATCGGATACGCAGTATTTT. Its translation: CSGKIGSDTQYF.

A few counts support this clonotype. Compared with germline, one end of the junction differs, possibly owing to a read error. The J gene is TRBJ2-4, the V gene TRBV15; D gene uncertain. The length of the CDR3 is 12 residues. Per germline, CDR1 LNHNV and CDR2 YYDKDF (reference sequence). CDR3 nucleotides: TGTGCCACCAGCAGACACCTAGGGTTCTTACACTTC. It translates to CATSRHLGFLHF.

This clonotype was seen many times. The V and J genes are TRBV5-1 and TRBJ2-7; D is undetermined. The CDR3 spans 13 residues. Germline V lookup: CDR1 SGHRS, CDR2 YFSETQ. Between the trimmed V and J ends, which lost 5 bases and 6 bases, there was a span of 15 bases. CDR3 nucleotides: TGCGCCAGCAGTTATGGACGCGCAGGCGAGCAGTACTTC. It is translated as CASSYGRAGEQYF.

This clonotype was seen many times. V and J are TRBV18 and TRBJ2-3; D gene unclear. The length of the CDR3 is 14 residues. Germline CDR1 and CDR2: KGHSH and LQKENI. V lost 4 bases and J lost 0, with 8 bases in between. The DNA of the CDR3 is TGTGCCAGCTCACTTTCCCCTAGCACAGATACGCAGTATTTT. It is translated as CASSLSPSTDTQYF.

Many counts were recorded for this clonotype. CDR3 loop: CASSNPQGAETQYF. CDR3 DNA sequence: TGTGCCAGCAGCAACCCCCAGGGGGCAGAGACCCAGTACTTC. This chain joins TRBV9 and TRBJ2-5; 8 nucleotides align to TRBD1. Losses at the gene ends were 4 bases for V and 4 bases for J; bases not matched to a gene: 6. Germline lookup yields CDR1 SGDLS and CDR2 YYNGEE. The CDR3 runs 14 residues.

This chain connects TRBV5-6 to TRBJ2-1; D tentatively reads TRBD1 or TRBD2 (6 bases each). Germline V gene data show CDR1 as SGHDT and CDR2 as YYEEEE. This CDR3 spans 17 amino acids. V shed 4 bases and J shed 7 bases, with 24 bases lying between them. CDR3 protein: CASSLILSGSRGNEQFF. The CDR3 DNA reads TGTGCCAGCAGCCTTATACTTAGCGGTTCAAGGGGGAATGAGCAGTTCTTC.

This clonotype was detected a few times. The chain recombines TRBV5-1 with TRBJ2-7, with 7 positions matching TRBD2. The germline V gene encodes CDR1 SGHRS and CDR2 YFSETQ. J lost 4 bases, V lost 4 bases, and 5 bases had no gene match. This CDR3 is 13 amino acids long. CDR3 protein: CASSPSGKYEQYF. The CDR3 bases are TGCGCCAGCAGCCCCAGCGGGAAGTACGAGCAGTACTTC. Supplemented by reference TRBV5-1 and TRBJ2-7, the full variable domain reads KAGVTQTPRYLIKTRGQQVTLSCSPISGHRSVSWYQQTPGQGLQFLFEYFSETQRNKGNFPGRFSGRQFSNSRSEMNVSTLELGDSALYLCASSPSGKYEQYFGPGTRLTVT.

The gene calls are TRBV6-2 or TRBV6-3 and TRBJ2-6; maybe TRBD1 (5 bases). V lost 1 base to trimming and J lost 2 bases, with 6 bases between them. This CDR3 is built from 15 residues. The germline CDR1 and CDR2 sequences are MNHEY and SVGEGT. The CDR3 nucleotides read TGTGCCAGCAGTTACTTCAGGGCTGGGGCCAACGTCCTGACTTTC. Translating it yields CASSYFRAGANVLTF.

This clonotype was seen a handful of times. The V and J genes are TRBV12-3 or TRBV12-4 and TRBJ1-2; TRBD1 matches at 8 bases. The junction had 4 bases not matched to a gene; V was cut back by 5 bases and J by 8 bases. The CDR3 runs 12 residues. The CDR3 loop reads CASSQQGGGYTF. The CDR3 DNA sequence: TGTGCCAGCAGTCAACAGGGGGGCGGCTACACCTTC.

The chain recombines TRBV12-3 or TRBV12-4 with TRBJ2-2; D might be TRBD2 (5 bases). This CDR3 comprises 17 residues. The V and J ends lost 3 bases and 3 bases respectively, with 17 bases between them. CDR3 DNA sequence: TGTGCCAGCAGTTTTCCCCCTGTTTGGGAGTACACCGGGGAGCTGTTTTTT. Protein product: CASSFPPVWEYTGELFF.

The rearrangement uses TRBV19 and TRBJ2-1, with D hard to call. With 8 bases removed from V and 2 bases from J, the gap between germline ends came to 10 bases. Germline assignment: CDR1 LNHDA and CDR2 SQIVND (reference sequence). The CDR3 extends over 13 amino acids. The chain's CDR3 is CASGDGAYNEQFF. The CDR3 bases are TGTGCCAGTGGCGACGGCGCCTACAATGAGCAGTTCTTC.

The gene calls are TRBV10-2 and TRBJ2-3; D not certain. The CDR3 runs to 13 residues. The V end lost 4 bases, the J end lost 3 bases, and 8 bases lay between the germline ends. Germline values: CDR1 WSHSY, CDR2 SAAADI. This CDR3 is CASSVRRTDTQYF. CDR3 sequence (DNA): TGCGCCAGCAGTGTGAGGCGTACAGATACGCAGTATTTT.

The table lists this clonotype with a few counts. The chain couples TRBV7-2 to TRBJ1-5, with 12 positions matching TRBD1. Per the germline V gene, CDR1 is SGHTA and CDR2 is FQGNSA. V gave up 0 bases and J gave up 5 bases; unmatched junction bases: 5. This CDR3 is built from 17 residues. Here the CDR3 DNA reads TGTGCCAGCAGCTTAGCGGGGGGACAGGGGGCTTATCAGCCCCAGCATTTT. Translated, it gives CASSLAGGQGAYQPQHF.

This clonotype was picked up many times. This chain joins TRBV20-1 and TRBJ1-5, with D possibly being TRBD1 (6 bases). This CDR3 contains 16 residues. The V gene's germline CDR1 is DFQATT and CDR2 SNEGSKA (reference sequence). V lost 7 bases, J lost 3 bases, and 22 bases lay in between. The CDR3 DNA sequence: TGCAGTGTCTCCTATCGGGGGCGCAGGATCAATCAGCCCCAGCATTTT. Its protein is CSVSYRGRRINQPQHF.